This T cell receptor beta chain was identified during a study of blood T cell repertoires in COVID-19. This clone was recorded once. CDR3 length equals 16 residues. This table comes from immunoSEQ multiplex PCR, and its TCRdb copy is limited to in-frame clones, with some not included. The sample carries over 150,000 clones, approximately 86% recorded once. The sequenced sample consisted of peripheral blood. This chain joins TRBV21-1 and TRBJ2-7; the table's TRBD1 call for D was not verified on the DNA. TRBV21-1 is flagged as a pseudogene. This receptor was taken from a man between 45 and 60 years old with active or convalescent COVID-19. The CDR3 region is CASSKAWTGSSYEQYF. The CDR3 DNA follows: TGTGCCAGCAGCAAAGCTTGGACAGGGTCTAGTTACGAGCAGTACTTC.